A selection of T cell receptor beta chains follows, all from one sample in a study of T cell repertoires in cytomegalovirus infection. TCRdb redid the calling of the reads with MiXCR, one entry per CDR3 protein. The repertoire holds around 140,000 distinct CDR3 sequences, with 5.5% to 8% as singletons. Sequenced sample: PBMCs. Source of these receptors: a human donor in good health (CMV status not recorded). Some clones in this sample may be carry-over from other donors' samples. CDR3s include the opening cysteine and the closing phenylalanine or tryptophan. The order of the fields is D gene, J gene, V gene, clone size, CDR3 DNA, CDR3 protein. D genes are given only for firm matches. Rows give clone size only sometimes, using once, few, many, or a class for an expanded clone.

TRBD1	TRBJ2-3	TRBV19	many	TGTGCCAGCCAGCCCCGGGACAGGGTAACAGATACGCAGTATTTT	CASQPRDRVTDTQYF
TRBD1	TRBJ1-2	TRBV5-1	-	TGCGCCAGCAGCCTCGGGACAGGGTTTGGCTACACCTTC	CASSLGTGFGYTF
-	TRBJ1-1	TRBV7-8	many	TGTGCCAGCAGCTTGAGCAGGACTTATAACACTGAAGCTTTCTTT	CASSLSRTYNTEAFF
TRBD1	TRBJ2-7	TRBV7-9	-	TGTGCCAGCAGGCCCGCCCCACTGCGGACAGGCTCCTACGAGCAGTACTTC	CASRPAPLRTGSYEQYF
-	TRBJ1-3	TRBV7-6	many	TGTGCCAGCAGCTTGAATCCAGGGATAGGCTCTGGAAACACCATATATTTT	CASSLNPGIGSGNTIYF
TRBD1	TRBJ1-6	TRBV10-3	many	TGTGCCATCAGCACTACAGGGGGCACGGGAAATTCACCCCTCCACTTT	CAISTTGGTGNSPLHF
-	TRBJ1-3	TRBV20-1	-	TGCAGTGCGAAAAACGAGGTGCCTGGAAACACCATATATTTT	CSAKNEVPGNTIYF
-	TRBJ1-2	TRBV7-2	many	TGTGCCAGCAGCTTAGAAAGGATTAACTATGGCTACACCTTC	CASSLERINYGYTF
-	TRBJ1-1	TRBV7-6	many	TGTGCCAGCAGCCGGGTTAGGGTCCCGAACACTGAAGCTTTCTTT	CASSRVRVPNTEAFF
-	TRBJ1-1	TRBV12-3/TRBV12-4	few	TGTGCCAGCAGGCCCGGGACTGGGAACACTGAAGCTTTCTTT	CASRPGTGNTEAFF
-	TRBJ2-5	TRBV29-1	few	TGCAGCGCCGGGCAGGGGGGAGAGACCCAGTACTTC	CSAGQGGETQYF
TRBD2	TRBJ2-5	TRBV20-1	many	TGCAGTGCTCGAGGGACTAGCGGGTGGAAGACCCAGTACTTC	CSARGTSGWKTQYF
-	TRBJ1-6	TRBV7-4	-	TGTGCCAGCAGCTTAGACCCCGCTTCGAATTCACCCCTCCACTTT	CASSLDPASNSPLHF
TRBD1	TRBJ2-5	TRBV12-3/TRBV12-4	many	TGTGCCAGCAGTCGGACAGGGAAAGAGACCCAGTACTTC	CASSRTGKETQYF
TRBD1	TRBJ2-3	TRBV6-1	few	TGTGCCAGCAGTTACCGGACAGGGGAGCTTCCAGATACGCAGTATTTT	CASSYRTGELPDTQYF
-	TRBJ2-3	TRBV10-3	many	TGTGCCATCTCGGGGGGCTCATCTAGCACAGATACGCAGTATTTT	CAISGGSSSTDTQYF
-	TRBJ1-4	TRBV7-8	many	TGTGCCAGCAGCTTGGCCCGTAGGGGGGGACTTAATGAAAAACTGTTTTTT	CASSLARRGGLNEKLFF
TRBD1	TRBJ2-7	TRBV29-1	-	TGCAGCGTTGCCCCGACAGGGGGCTTGGAGCAGTACTTC	CSVAPTGGLEQYF
TRBD2	TRBJ2-1	TRBV5-1	many	TGCGCCAGCAGCTTGGAAGCGGGGGCCCTGAGCTCCTACAATGAGCAGTTCTTC	CASSLEAGALSSYNEQFF
TRBD1	TRBJ2-4	TRBV28	many	TGTGCCAGCAGTCTATGGACAGGGGTGAACATTCAGTACTTC	CASSLWTGVNIQYF
-	TRBJ2-3	TRBV12-3/TRBV12-4	many	TGTGCCAGCAGTCCAACAGTGTCTAGCACAGATACGCAGTATTTT	CASSPTVSSTDTQYF
TRBD1	TRBJ1-5	TRBV20-1	many	TGCAGTACACAGGGGGCGAGCAATCAGCCCCAGCATTTT	CSTQGASNQPQHF
-	TRBJ2-7	TRBV7-2	many	TGTGCCAGCAGCTTAGCTGGAGTCGAGGGGTACGAGCAGTACTTC	CASSLAGVEGYEQYF
-	TRBJ1-1	TRBV5-1	many	TGCGCCAGCAGCTTGAGAGGGTCTACCGTGGAGAGATTGAACACTGAAGCTTTCTTT	CASSLRGSTVERLNTEAFF
TRBD1	TRBJ2-7	TRBV29-1	-	TGCAGCGTTGAAGGGGGACAGGAAGTTCCCTACGAGCAGTACTTC	CSVEGGQEVPYEQYF
-	TRBJ1-1	TRBV7-4	-	TGTGCCAGCAGCCCCTTCAGCGGGGTGGGCACTGAAGCTTTCTTT	CASSPFSGVGTEAFF
-	TRBJ2-5	TRBV5-1	many	TGCGCCAGCAGCTTGGCAGGGAGTCAAGAGACCCAGTACTTC	CASSLAGSQETQYF
-	TRBJ2-2	TRBV7-3	many	TGTGCCAGCACCCCCTCCTCAGCCAACACCGGGGAGCTGTTTTTT	CASTPSSANTGELFF
-	TRBJ1-5	TRBV28	many	TGTGCCAGCAGTTCGTTACCGGGGGACATTGGGCCCCAGCATTTT	CASSSLPGDIGPQHF
TRBD1	TRBJ2-2	TRBV7-8	many	TGTGCCAGCAGCTTACTGGGACAGGGGGCGAACACCGGGGAGCTGTTTTTT	CASSLLGQGANTGELFF
-	TRBJ1-1	TRBV28	many	TGTGCCAGCAGTTTAGAAGAGGTCGTGAGGGCTGGGGGCACTGAAGCTTTCTTT	CASSLEEVVRAGGTEAFF
TRBD1	TRBJ2-2	TRBV7-2	many	TGTGCCAGCAGCGTGACCATACTACAGGGGATAGAGCTGTTTTTT	CASSVTILQGIELFF
TRBD1	TRBJ1-2	TRBV7-2	-	TGTGCCAGCAGCACCAGGACAGGGTTCACCTATGGCTACACCTTC	CASSTRTGFTYGYTF
-	TRBJ1-1	TRBV14	few	TGTGCCAGCAGCCAAGGGGGCTGGGGCACTGAAGCTTTCTTT	CASSQGGWGTEAFF
-	TRBJ2-6	TRBV7-9	many	TGTGCCAGCAGCTTAGCCGGTTCTGGGGCCAACGTCCTGACTTTC	CASSLAGSGANVLTF
-	TRBJ2-3	TRBV6-4	many	TGTGCCAGCAGTCCAGGAGGGAGCACAGATACGCAGTATTTT	CASSPGGSTDTQYF
TRBD1	TRBJ2-2	TRBV2	many	TGTGCCAGCAGCCAGACAGGGGCGGGCACCGGGGAGCTGTTTTTT	CASSQTGAGTGELFF
-	TRBJ2-1	TRBV6-1	many	TGTGCCAACTCGCAGGGGTACAATGAGCAGTTCTTC	CANSQGYNEQFF
TRBD2	TRBJ2-7	TRBV11-2	many	TGTGCCAGCAGCTTAGTGGGCGGGGGGGCCGGGCAGTACTTC	CASSLVGGGAGQYF
-	TRBJ2-2	TRBV12-3/TRBV12-4	few	TGTGCCAGCAGTTTTTTGTCGGGGGTCACCGGGGAGCTGTTTTTT	CASSFLSGVTGELFF
-	TRBJ1-6	TRBV20-1	-	TGCAGTGCTACCCCGCGGGTGGAGTATTCACCCCTCCACTTT	CSATPRVEYSPLHF
-	TRBJ1-2	TRBV7-8	few	TGTGCCAGCAGCAAGATAGCAGAGAACTATGGCTACACCTTC	CASSKIAENYGYTF
-	TRBJ2-2	TRBV6-1	many	TGTGCCAGCCGCCGCGGGGAGACGAACACCGGGGAGCTGTTTTTT	CASRRGETNTGELFF
TRBD1	TRBJ1-2	TRBV28	many	TGTGCCAGCAGTTCCCCCGCGACAGGGGCAAACTATGGCTACACCTTC	CASSSPATGANYGYTF
-	TRBJ1-4	TRBV6-6	many	TGTGCCAGCACCGACAGCTCAACTAATGAAAAACTGTTTTTT	CASTDSSTNEKLFF
TRBD1	TRBJ1-1	TRBV4-2	many	TGTGCCAGCAGCCGGGGACAGGGCGGAGGCAGCTGGGGCACTGAAGCTTTCTTT	CASSRGQGGGSWGTEAFF
-	TRBJ2-5	TRBV7-2	many	TGTGCCAGCAGCTGGCAGGGAGGCAGTCGCCAAGAGACCCAGTACTTC	CASSWQGGSRQETQYF
-	TRBJ1-1	TRBV7-9	many	TGTGCCGGGGGTCGTAAAAGGAACCCTGAAGCTTTCTTT	CAGGRKRNPEAFF
-	TRBJ1-2	TRBV15	-	TGTGCCACCAGCAGAGGGCGGGGGTTTGGCTATGGCTACACCTTC	CATSRGRGFGYGYTF
-	TRBJ1-2	TRBV7-2	many	TGTGCCAGCAGCTTAGATTCTCCAGGGCGGAATGGCTACACCTTC	CASSLDSPGRNGYTF
-	TRBJ1-1	TRBV15	many	TGTGCCACCAGCAGCGGGACGGTGAACACTGAAGCTTTCTTT	CATSSGTVNTEAFF
TRBD1	TRBJ2-5	TRBV7-2	-	TGTGCCAGCAGCACTCAACAGGGGGCTGGAGAGACCCAGTACTTC	CASSTQQGAGETQYF
-	TRBJ2-5	TRBV20-1	many	TGCAGTGCTCCCCCCGTGGGGGAGACCCAGTACTTC	CSAPPVGETQYF
TRBD1	TRBJ1-6	TRBV6-2/TRBV6-3	many	TGTGCCAGCAGCCCCGGGACAGGGGGATATGATTCACCCCTCCACTTT	CASSPGTGGYDSPLHF
-	TRBJ2-7	TRBV10-2	-	TGCGCCAGCAGTGACCCAGCTTCCTACGAGCAGTACTTC	CASSDPASYEQYF
-	TRBJ1-2	TRBV4-1	-	TGCGCCAGCAGCCAAGCTCAGGGGAACTACTATGGCTACACCTTC	CASSQAQGNYYGYTF
TRBD1	TRBJ1-1	TRBV12-3/TRBV12-4	many	TGTGCCAGCAGTTTCGGGGACAGTCGAATGAACACTGAAGCTTTCTTT	CASSFGDSRMNTEAFF
-	TRBJ1-6	TRBV6-4	-	TGTGCCAGCAGTGACTCGCAGGGGCCAGGTTCACCCCTCCACTTT	CASSDSQGPGSPLHF
-	TRBJ1-1	TRBV7-3	few	TGTGCCAGCAGCCCAGGACAGAGAAACACTGAAGCTTTCTTT	CASSPGQRNTEAFF